The 5 T cell receptor beta chains given below trace back to one sample, sequenced in a study of monozygotic twins with inflammatory bowel disease (dated by TCRdb to the late 2010s). The library was produced with 5' RACE. Data came from an Illumina HiSeq 2500. TCRdb reprocessed the reads, and each CDR3 protein sequence is entered once, without DNA. This sample's records show some 130,000 distinct CDR3 sequences. The ten largest account for 0.95% to 1.5% of the sample. Sample: blood. The origin of the receptors is a human donor with ulcerative colitis or Crohn's disease, or a healthy co-twin of an affected twin (not recorded which).

This sequence joins TRBV27 and TRBJ2-7; TCRdb's D gene call, TRBD2, goes unchecked for lack of DNA. The CDR3 is made up of 14 amino acids. Germline V lookup: CDR1 MNHEY, CDR2 SMNVEV (reference sequence). The chain's CDR3 is CASSLGGSKYEQYF.

This chain joins TRBV7-3 and TRBJ2-5; TCRdb reports TRBD1, a call that lacks DNA to check it against. Looked up from germline, CDR1 is SGHTA and CDR2 is FQGTGA. The CDR3 extends over 17 amino acids. The CDR3 protein is CASSPRGWSVGLETQYF. Complete variable domain (other parts from reference TRBV7-3 and TRBJ2-5): GAGVSQTPSNKVTEKGKYVELRCDPISGHTALYWYRQSLGQGPEFLIYFQGTGAADDSGLPNDRFFAVRPEGSVSTLKIQRTERGDSAVYLCASSPRGWSVGLETQYFGPGTRLLVL.

The chain has TRBV4-1 and TRBJ2-2; there is no DNA to check the TCRdb D call of TRBD2. Per the germline V gene, CDR1 is MGHRA and CDR2 is YSYEKL. The CDR3 covers 16 residues. The CDR3 region is CASSYWTSGITGELFF.

The J gene is TRBJ2-2, the V gene TRBV7-9. The CDR3 has 16 amino acids. Per the germline V gene, CDR1 is SEHNR and CDR2 is FQNEAQ (reference sequence). The CDR3 spells CASSSQGAANTGELFF.

The rearrangement links TRBV19 to TRBJ2-1; TCRdb returns TRBD2, unconfirmable since there is no DNA. Germline V gene data show CDR1 as LNHDA and CDR2 as SQIVND (reference sequence). The CDR3 has 17 residues. CDR3 in amino acids: CASSIDPFSRENNEQFF. Complete variable domain (other parts from reference TRBV19 and TRBJ2-1): DGGITQSPKYLFRKEGQNVTLSCEQNLNHDAMYWYRQDPGQGLRLIYYSQIVNDFQKGDIAEGYSVSREKKESFPLTVTSAQKNPTAFYLCASSIDPFSRENNEQFFGPGTRLTVL.